This T cell receptor (beta chain) was recorded in a study of OX40 agonist ivuxolimab in advanced cancers. Study-wide findings and caveats: Which antigen the expanded peripheral T cells recognized is unknown.

Germline loops: CDR1 SNHLY, CDR2 FYNNEI. The CDR3 sequence is 14 residues long. The V gene end was trimmed by 4 bases and the J gene end by 2 bases; junction bases not matched to a gene: 2. Concerning this clone: Its antigen is as yet unknown.

Generated by immunoSEQ multiplex PCR, the TCRdb table keeps only in-frame clones and is missing some. The sample shows tens of thousands of clones, roughly 90% of them seen only once. Sample: CD4+ or CD8+ T cells sorted from blood, taken in a trial of the OX40 agonist ivuxolimab. This clonotype originated in an adult with an advanced solid tumor such as melanoma, head and neck, liver or kidney cancer. V usage is TRBV2 and J usage is TRBJ2-3; 8 bases fit TRBD2. CDR3 sequence: CASSVGLVTDTQYF. CDR3 bases: TGTGCCAGCAGTGTGGGACTAGTCACAGATACGCAGTATTTT.